This TCR beta chain appears in the sequencing data of a study of blood T cells in healthy people across ages (dated by TCRdb to between 2014 and 2016). For the study in its entirety: In model experiments, roughly one uniquely barcoded TCR beta cDNA molecule per two T cells was captured by template switching. The study measured age-related changes in TCR beta repertoire diversity using deep sequencing normalized with unique cDNA molecular identifiers. For two donors (one aged 18 to 30 and one aged 80 or older), the study analyzed two additional independent replicas of 1 million unique cDNA reads from the same blood draw. Four age groups were formed from the donors: young (average approximately 15 years), middle-aged (less than 40), aged (62) and long-lived (approximately 80). To avoid experimental bias, donors of different ages were distributed randomly across sequencing lanes. Findings and caveats that apply to the study as a whole: Compared with the aged group, the long-lived group had more naive CD4+ T cells, fewer expanded clones and increased TCR diversity, suggesting age selection. Observed TCR beta diversity correlated strongly with the percentage of naive T cells measured by flow cytometry. Bulk unsorted PBMC profiling prevented conclusive comparison of naive and antigen-experienced compartments. Observed TCR beta diversity per million T cells fell roughly linearly with age, and a significant reduction was already apparent by age around 40. Because donor CMV infection status was unknown, age-related changes in expanded clonotypes were potentially confounded. Estimates of total diversity based on one million sequenced T cells were regarded as lower bounds and as underestimates.

Systemically healthy Caucasian individuals from Russia, over 30 in total and aged roughly 6 to 95 years, were included as donors. Approximately 9.7 milliliters of peripheral blood were drawn from each donor into EDTA-treated Vacutainer tubes. Ficoll-Paque density-gradient centrifugation was used to isolate PBMCs, with at least 7 million per sample. Trizol reagent was used to extract total RNA from the PBMCs, yielding at least 5 micrograms per sample. Naive CD45RAhigh/CD27high T cell percentages were measured by flow cytometry on a PBMC aliquot from every donor. The germline V gene provides CDR1 SGHTA and CDR2 FQGNSA. Clipping removes 1 base from V and 2 bases from J, with 5 as the unmatched junction base count. Measured from the cysteine to the phenylalanine, the CDR3 is 15 residues long. The sequence is cut down to CDR3 DNA, 45 bases in frame from base 1. Libraries were made using 5' RACE. TCRdb names Illumina HiSeq 2500 as the instrument used. A second PCR of about 7 to 12 cycles was run with a J-beta primer mix and a sample-barcoded 5' primer. A unique molecular identifier was introduced onto each TCR beta cDNA molecule by a template-switch 5' adaptor carrying 12 random nucleotides. At least 2.5 million CDR3-containing paired-end reads were obtained from each sample. First-strand cDNA synthesis was performed from all RNA using the Mint cDNA synthesis kit, with priming by a TRBC-specific oligonucleotide. Following uracil-DNA glycosylase treatment, all cDNA underwent a first 18-cycle PCR with the universal primers M1SS and BC2_uni_R. As for the authors' bioinformatics: For normalization, 1 million high-quality reads, each with a distinct molecular identifier, were randomly selected from each sample. Instead of being binned into consensus sequences, reads that shared molecular identifiers were thrown out. MiTCR, run with a Q25 quality threshold and the strictest error-elimination algorithm, handled CDR3 identification, clonotype clustering and error correction. Lower-bound total TCR beta diversity was estimated with a nonparametric unseen species model using Euler transformation. TCRdb redid the processing of the public reads, applying fastp at Q25 and MiXCR, and retained in-frame beta chains. Each CDR3 protein appears once, grouped with its most common genes and DNA. The authors' filters were not applied to this entry. This sample is represented by around 750,000 distinct CDR3 sequences; about 48% of them were singletons. In total, the top ten clones hold roughly 37% of the sample.

About this clonotype itself: No antigen is known for it. Per-nucleotide qualities are absent, and no much larger clonotype sits a single base away.

This clonotype was obtained from a man older than 75 in good health. Sequencing was performed on blood. The rearranged segments are TRBV7-2 and TRBJ2-7; 7 central nucleotides agree with TRBD2. The DNA sequence is TGTGCCAGCAGCTTAGGGGGAGGGCTTGCCTACGAGCAGTACTTC. Its protein product is CASSLGGGLAYEQYF. Full variable domain (CDR3 extended with the reference TRBV7-2 and TRBJ2-7 proteins): GAGVSQSPSNKVTEKGKDVELRCDPISGHTALYWYRQSLGQGLEFLIYFQGNSAPDKSGLPSDRFSAERTGGSVSTLTIQRTQQEDSAVYLCASSLGGGLAYEQYFGPGTRLTVT.